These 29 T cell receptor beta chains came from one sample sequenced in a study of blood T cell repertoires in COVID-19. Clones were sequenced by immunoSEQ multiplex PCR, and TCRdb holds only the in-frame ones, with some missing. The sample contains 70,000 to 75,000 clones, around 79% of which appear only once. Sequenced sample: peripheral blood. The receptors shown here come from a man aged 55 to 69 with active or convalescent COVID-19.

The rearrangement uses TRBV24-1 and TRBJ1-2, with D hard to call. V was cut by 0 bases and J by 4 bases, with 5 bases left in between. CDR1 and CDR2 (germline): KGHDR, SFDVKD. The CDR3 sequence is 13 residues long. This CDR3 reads CATSDLSFYGYTF. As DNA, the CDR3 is TGTGCCACCAGTGATTTGAGCTTCTATGGCTACACCTTC.

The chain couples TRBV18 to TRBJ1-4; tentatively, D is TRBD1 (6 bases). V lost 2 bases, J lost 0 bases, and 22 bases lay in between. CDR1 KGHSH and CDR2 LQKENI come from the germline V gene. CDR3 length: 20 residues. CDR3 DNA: TGTGCCAGCTCACCAATTTTGGCGATAAGGGGGATAGCAACTAATGAAAAACTGTTTTTT. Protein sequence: CASSPILAIRGIATNEKLFF.

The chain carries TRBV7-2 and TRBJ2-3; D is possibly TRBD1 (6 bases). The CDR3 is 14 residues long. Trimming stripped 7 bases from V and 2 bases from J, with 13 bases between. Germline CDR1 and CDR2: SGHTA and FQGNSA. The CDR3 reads CASNDRLITDTQYF. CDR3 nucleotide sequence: TGTGCCAGCAATGACAGGCTAATCACAGATACGCAGTATTTT.

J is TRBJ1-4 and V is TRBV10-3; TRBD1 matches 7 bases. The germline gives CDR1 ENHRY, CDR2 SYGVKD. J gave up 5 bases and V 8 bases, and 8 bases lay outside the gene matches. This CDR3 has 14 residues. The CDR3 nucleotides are TGTGCCATCCGAGAAGGGGGCGGCAATGAAAAACTGTTTTTT. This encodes CAIREGGGNEKLFF.

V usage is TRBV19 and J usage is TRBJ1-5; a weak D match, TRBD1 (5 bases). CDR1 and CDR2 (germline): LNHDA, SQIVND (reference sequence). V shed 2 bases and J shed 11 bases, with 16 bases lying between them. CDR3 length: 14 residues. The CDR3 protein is CASSIRGPGGAQHF. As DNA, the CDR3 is TGTGCCAGTAGTATAAGGGGACCCGGGGGAGCCCAGCATTTT.

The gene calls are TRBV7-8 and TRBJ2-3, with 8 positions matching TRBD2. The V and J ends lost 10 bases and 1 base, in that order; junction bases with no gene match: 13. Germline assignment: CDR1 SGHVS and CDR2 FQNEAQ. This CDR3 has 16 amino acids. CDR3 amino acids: CATATAGGTRTDTQYF. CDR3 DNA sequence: TGTGCCACCGCGACGGCGGGGGGCACTCGCACAGATACGCAGTATTTT.

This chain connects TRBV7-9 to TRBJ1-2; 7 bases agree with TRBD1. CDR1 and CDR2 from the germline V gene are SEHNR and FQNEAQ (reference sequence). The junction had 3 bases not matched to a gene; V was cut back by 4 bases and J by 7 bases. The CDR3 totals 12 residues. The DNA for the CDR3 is TGTGCCAGCAGCTACAGGGGAAGTGGCTACACCTTC. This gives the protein CASSYRGSGYTF. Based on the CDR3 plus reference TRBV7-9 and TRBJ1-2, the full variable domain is DTGVSQNPRHKITKRGQNVTFRCDPISEHNRLYWYRQTLGQGPEFLTYFQNEAQLEKSRLLSDRFSAERPKGSFSTLEIQRTEQGDSAMYLCASSYRGSGYTFGSGTRLTVV.

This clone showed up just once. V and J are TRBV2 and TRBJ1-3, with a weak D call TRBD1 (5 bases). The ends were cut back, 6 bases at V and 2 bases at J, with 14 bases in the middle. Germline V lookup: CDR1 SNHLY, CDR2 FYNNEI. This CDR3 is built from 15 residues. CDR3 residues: CASSRQKTTGNTIYF. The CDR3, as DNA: TGTGCCAGCAGCCGACAGAAAACAACTGGAAACACCATATATTTT.

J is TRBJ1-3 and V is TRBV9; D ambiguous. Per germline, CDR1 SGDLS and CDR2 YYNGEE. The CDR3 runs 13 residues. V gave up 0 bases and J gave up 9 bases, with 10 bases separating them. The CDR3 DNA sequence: TGTGCCAGCAGCGTAGTGGCCGAGGGCACCATATATTTT. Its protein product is CASSVVAEGTIYF.

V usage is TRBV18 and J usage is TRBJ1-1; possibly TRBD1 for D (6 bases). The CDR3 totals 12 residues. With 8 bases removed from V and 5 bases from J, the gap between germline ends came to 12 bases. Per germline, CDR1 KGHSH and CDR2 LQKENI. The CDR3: CASTDRPTEAFF. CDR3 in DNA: TGTGCCAGCACCGACAGGCCAACTGAAGCTTTCTTT.

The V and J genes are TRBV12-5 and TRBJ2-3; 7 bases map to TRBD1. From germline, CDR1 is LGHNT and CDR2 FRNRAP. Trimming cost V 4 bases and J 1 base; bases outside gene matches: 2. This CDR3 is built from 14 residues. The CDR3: CASGWQGGTDTQYF. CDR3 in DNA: TGTGCTAGTGGTTGGCAGGGGGGCACAGATACGCAGTATTTT.

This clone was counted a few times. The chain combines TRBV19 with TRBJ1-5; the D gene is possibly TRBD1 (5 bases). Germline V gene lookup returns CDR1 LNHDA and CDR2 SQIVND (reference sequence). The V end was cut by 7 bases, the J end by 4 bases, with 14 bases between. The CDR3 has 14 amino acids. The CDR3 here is CASKSLAGNQPQHF. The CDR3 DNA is TGTGCCAGTAAAAGTCTGGCAGGGAATCAGCCCCAGCATTTT. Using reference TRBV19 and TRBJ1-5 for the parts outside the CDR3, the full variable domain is DGGITQSPKYLFRKEGQNVTLSCEQNLNHDAMYWYRQDPGQGLRLIYYSQIVNDFQKGDIAEGYSVSREKKESFPLTVTSAQKNPTAFYLCASKSLAGNQPQHFGDGTRLSIL.

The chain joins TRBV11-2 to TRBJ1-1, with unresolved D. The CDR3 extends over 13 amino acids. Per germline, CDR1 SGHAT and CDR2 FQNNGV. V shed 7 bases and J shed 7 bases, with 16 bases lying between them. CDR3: CASNFLGANEAFF. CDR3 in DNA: TGTGCCAGCAATTTTCTCGGAGCCAATGAAGCTTTCTTT. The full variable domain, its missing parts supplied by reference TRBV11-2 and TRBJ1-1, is EAGVAQSPRYKIIEKRQSVAFWCNPISGHATLYWYQQILGQGPKLLIQFQNNGVVDDSQLPKDRFSAERLKGVDSTLKIQPAKLEDSAVYLCASNFLGANEAFFGQGTRLTVV.

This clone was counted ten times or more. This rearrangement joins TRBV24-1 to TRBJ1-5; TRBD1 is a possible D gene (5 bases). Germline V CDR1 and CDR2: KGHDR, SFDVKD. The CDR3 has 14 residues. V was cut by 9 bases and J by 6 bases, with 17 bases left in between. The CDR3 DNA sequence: TGTGCCACCTCCGGGGGGGGTCTTACTCAGCCCCAGCATTTT. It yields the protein CATSGGGLTQPQHF.

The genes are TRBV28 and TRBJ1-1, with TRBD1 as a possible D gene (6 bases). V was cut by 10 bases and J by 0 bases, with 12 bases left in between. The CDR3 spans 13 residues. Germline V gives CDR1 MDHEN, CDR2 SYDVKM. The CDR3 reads CANRQAMNTEAFF. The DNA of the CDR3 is TGTGCCAACAGACAGGCGATGAACACTGAAGCTTTCTTT.

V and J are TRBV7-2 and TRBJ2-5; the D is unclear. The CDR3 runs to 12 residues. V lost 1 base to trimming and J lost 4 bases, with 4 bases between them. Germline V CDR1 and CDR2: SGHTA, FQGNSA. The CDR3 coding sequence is TGTGCCAGCAGCTTAGATAGAGAGACCCAGTACTTC. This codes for CASSLDRETQYF.

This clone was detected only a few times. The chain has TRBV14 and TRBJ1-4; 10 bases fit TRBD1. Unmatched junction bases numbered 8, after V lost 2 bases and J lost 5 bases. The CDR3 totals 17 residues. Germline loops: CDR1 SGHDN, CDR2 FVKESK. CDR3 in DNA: TGTGCCAGCAGCCAAAGACCCCCGGGACAGGGGAATGAAAAACTGTTTTTT. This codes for CASSQRPPGQGNEKLFF.

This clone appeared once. The CDR3 DNA is TGCGCCAGCAGCTTGAGTCCCGGGAACACTGAAGCTTTCTTT. Protein product: CASSLSPGNTEAFF. The J gene is TRBJ1-1, the V gene TRBV5-1; the D is unclear. Per the germline V gene, CDR1 is SGHRS and CDR2 is YFSETQ. This CDR3 is 14 amino acids long. V lost 1 base to trimming and J lost 1 base, with 8 bases between them. Drawing the rest from reference TRBV5-1 and TRBJ1-1, the complete variable domain is KAGVTQTPRYLIKTRGQQVTLSCSPISGHRSVSWYQQTPGQGLQFLFEYFSETQRNKGNFPGRFSGRQFSNSRSEMNVSTLELGDSALYLCASSLSPGNTEAFFGQGTRLTVV.

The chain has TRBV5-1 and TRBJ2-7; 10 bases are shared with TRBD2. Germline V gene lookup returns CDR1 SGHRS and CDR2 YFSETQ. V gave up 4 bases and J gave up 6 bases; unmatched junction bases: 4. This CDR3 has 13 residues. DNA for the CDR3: TGCGCCAGCAGCCAGCGGGGGGGCCTCGAGCAGTACTTC. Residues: CASSQRGGLEQYF.

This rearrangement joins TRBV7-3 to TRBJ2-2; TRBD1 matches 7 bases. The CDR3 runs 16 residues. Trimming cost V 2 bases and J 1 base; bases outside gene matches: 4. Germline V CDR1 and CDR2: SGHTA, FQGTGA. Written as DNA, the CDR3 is TGTGCCAGCAGCTTACACCGGACAGGGAACACCGGGGAGCTGTTTTTT. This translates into CASSLHRTGNTGELFF.

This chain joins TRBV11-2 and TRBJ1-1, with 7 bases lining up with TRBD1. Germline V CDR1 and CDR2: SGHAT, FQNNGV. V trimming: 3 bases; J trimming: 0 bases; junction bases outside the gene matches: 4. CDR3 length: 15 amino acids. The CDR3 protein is CASSFEQGLNTEAFF. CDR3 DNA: TGTGCCAGCAGCTTTGAACAGGGGTTGAACACTGAAGCTTTCTTT.

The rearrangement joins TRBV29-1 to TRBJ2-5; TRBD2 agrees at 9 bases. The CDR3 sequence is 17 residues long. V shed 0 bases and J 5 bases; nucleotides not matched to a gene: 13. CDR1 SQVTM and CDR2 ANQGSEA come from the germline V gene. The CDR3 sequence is CSVEDHLAGGADETQYF. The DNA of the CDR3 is TGCAGCGTTGAAGACCATTTGGCGGGGGGGGCCGATGAGACCCAGTACTTC.

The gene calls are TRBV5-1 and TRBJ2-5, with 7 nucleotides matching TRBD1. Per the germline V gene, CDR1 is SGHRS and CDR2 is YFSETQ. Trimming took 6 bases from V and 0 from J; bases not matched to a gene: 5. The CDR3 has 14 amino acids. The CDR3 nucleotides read TGCGCCAGCAACCCGGGACAGTACCAAGAGACCCAGTACTTC. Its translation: CASNPGQYQETQYF.

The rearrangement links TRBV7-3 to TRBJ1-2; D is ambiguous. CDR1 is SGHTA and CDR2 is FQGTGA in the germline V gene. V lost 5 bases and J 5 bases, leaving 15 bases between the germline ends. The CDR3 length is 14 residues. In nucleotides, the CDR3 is TGTGCCAGCAGCCCCAACAGCGGCGATTATGGCTACACCTTC. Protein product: CASSPNSGDYGYTF. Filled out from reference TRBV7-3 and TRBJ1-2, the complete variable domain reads GAGVSQTPSNKVTEKGKYVELRCDPISGHTALYWYRQSLGQGPEFLIYFQGTGAADDSGLPNDRFFAVRPEGSVSTLKIQRTERGDSAVYLCASSPNSGDYGYTFGSGTRLTVV.

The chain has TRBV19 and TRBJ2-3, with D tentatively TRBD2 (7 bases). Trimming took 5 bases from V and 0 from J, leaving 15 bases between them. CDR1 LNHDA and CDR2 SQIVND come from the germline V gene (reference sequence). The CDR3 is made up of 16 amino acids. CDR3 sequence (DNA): TGTGCCAGTAGTGATCCCGGGGGGCTTAGCACAGATACGCAGTATTTT. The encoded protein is CASSDPGGLSTDTQYF.

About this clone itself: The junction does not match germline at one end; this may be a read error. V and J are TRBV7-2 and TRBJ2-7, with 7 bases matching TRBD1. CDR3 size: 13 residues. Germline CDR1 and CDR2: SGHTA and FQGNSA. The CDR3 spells CASSPGPDRTISF. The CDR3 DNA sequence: TGTGCCAGCAGCCCAGGACCGGACAGGACCATTTCCTTC.

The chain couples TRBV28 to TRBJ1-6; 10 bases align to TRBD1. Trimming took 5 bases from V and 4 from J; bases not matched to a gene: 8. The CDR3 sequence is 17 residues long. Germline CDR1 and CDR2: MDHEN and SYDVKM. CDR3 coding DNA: TGTGCCAGCAGTCCGAACCCGGGACAGGGGTATAATTCACCCCTCCACTTT. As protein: CASSPNPGQGYNSPLHF.

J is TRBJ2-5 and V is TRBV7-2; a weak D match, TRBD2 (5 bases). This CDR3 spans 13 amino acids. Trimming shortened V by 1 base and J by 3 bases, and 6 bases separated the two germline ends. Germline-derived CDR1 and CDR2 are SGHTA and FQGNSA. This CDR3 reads CASSLGGEETQYF. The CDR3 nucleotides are TGTGCCAGCAGCTTAGGGGGAGAAGAGACCCAGTACTTC. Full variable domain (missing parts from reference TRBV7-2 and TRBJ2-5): GAGVSQSPSNKVTEKGKDVELRCDPISGHTALYWYRQSLGQGLEFLIYFQGNSAPDKSGLPSDRFSAERTGGSVSTLTIQRTQQEDSAVYLCASSLGGEETQYFGPGTRLLVL.

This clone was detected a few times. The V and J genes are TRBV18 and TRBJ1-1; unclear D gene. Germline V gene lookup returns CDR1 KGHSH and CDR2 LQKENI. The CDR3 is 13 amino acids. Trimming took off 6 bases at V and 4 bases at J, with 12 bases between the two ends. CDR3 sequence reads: CASSIGVGTEAFF. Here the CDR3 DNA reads TGTGCCAGCTCGATCGGGGTCGGCACTGAAGCTTTCTTT.